These 8 T cell receptor beta chains originate from one sample sequenced in a study of blood T cell repertoires in COVID-19. Clones were read by immunoSEQ multiplex PCR, and TCRdb kept only the in-frame ones, dropping some. The sample has fewer than 450,000 clones; about 87% are singletons. The material sequenced was peripheral blood. The source is a woman in her forties or fifties with COVID-19, enrolled during active disease.

The V and J genes are TRBV2 and TRBJ2-1; 7 bases fit TRBD1. This CDR3 comprises 15 residues. In germline, CDR1 is SNHLY, CDR2 FYNNEI. The V gene end was trimmed by 4 bases and the J gene end by 4 bases; junction bases not matched to a gene: 7. DNA of the CDR3: TGTGCCAGCAGTGGGGGACAGAGCCGTTACAATGAGCAGTTCTTC. Its translation is CASSGGQSRYNEQFF. The complete variable domain, with remaining parts taken from reference TRBV2 and TRBJ2-1, reads EPEVTQTPSHQVTQMGQEVILRCVPISNHLYFYWYRQILGQKVEFLVSFYNNEISEKSEIFDDQFSVERPDGSNFTLKIRSTKLEDSAMYFCASSGGQSRYNEQFFGPGTRLTVL.

A single count supports this clone. The chain employs TRBV7-3 and TRBJ1-1; 9 nucleotides align to TRBD1. This CDR3 is 14 amino acids long. Germline V gene data show CDR1 as SGHTA and CDR2 as FQGTGA. After removal of 4 bases from V and 2 bases from J, the junction contained 2 bases not matched to a gene. The CDR3 nucleotides read TGTGCCAGCAGCTCGGACAGGGGAAACACTGAAGCTTTCTTT. This encodes CASSSDRGNTEAFF.

The chain combines TRBV9 with TRBJ2-2; 9 bases map to TRBD1. Germline-derived CDR1 and CDR2 are SGDLS and YYNGEE. CDR3 length: 16 residues. Trimming took 2 bases from V and 1 from J; bases not matched to a gene: 3. CDR3 amino acids: CASSVGTGKNTGELFF. The CDR3 region has the DNA TGTGCCAGCAGCGTCGGGACAGGGAAGAACACCGGGGAGCTGTTTTTT.

Here the CDR3 reads CASRWQVNTEAFF. For the CDR3, the DNA is TGTGCCAGTAGGTGGCAGGTGAACACTGAAGCTTTCTTT. V gene TRBV19 combines with J gene TRBJ1-1; D not resolved. Looked up from germline, CDR1 is LNHDA and CDR2 is SQIVND (reference sequence). With 6 bases removed from V and 0 bases from J, the gap between germline ends came to 8 bases. There are 13 residues in the CDR3.

The chain links TRBV4-1 to TRBJ2-3; 8 bases match TRBD2. From germline, CDR1 is MGHRA and CDR2 YSYEKL. V trimming: 3 bases; J trimming: 1 base; junction bases outside the gene matches: 6. The CDR3 spans 16 residues. The CDR3 protein is CASSQTTSDGTDTQYF. The CDR3 nucleotides are TGCGCCAGCAGCCAGACGACTAGCGACGGCACAGATACGCAGTATTTT.

Only one count was recorded for this clone. This sequence joins TRBV5-4 and TRBJ2-7; D possibly corresponds to TRBD2 (6 bases). This CDR3 has 15 residues. Germline CDR1 and CDR2: SGHNT and YYREEE (reference sequence). V dropped 2 bases and J dropped 3 bases, with 15 bases sitting between them. CDR3 sequence: CASSFRGSPNYEQYF. The CDR3 DNA reads as TGTGCCAGCAGCTTCCGGGGGAGCCCCAACTACGAGCAGTACTTC.

With regard to this clone: The same CDR3 arises from other DNA sequences in this sample as well. V gene TRBV5-1 combines with J gene TRBJ2-5; TRBD2 matches 7 bases. Trimming cost V 2 bases and J 4 bases; bases outside gene matches: 5. Per germline, CDR1 SGHRS and CDR2 YFSETQ. The CDR3 covers 14 residues. The chain's CDR3 is CASSLAGLGETQYF. Here the CDR3 DNA reads TGCGCCAGCAGCTTAGCGGGACTGGGAGAGACCCAGTACTTC.

The chain couples TRBV5-1 to TRBJ2-1; the D gene is possibly TRBD2 (6 bases). The CDR3 loop spans 15 amino acids. Germline-derived CDR1 and CDR2 are SGHRS and YFSETQ. V was cut by 0 bases and J by 0 bases, with 7 bases left in between. The CDR3 loop is CASSLGGNSYNEQFF. CDR3 bases: TGCGCCAGCAGCTTGGGCGGGAACTCCTACAATGAGCAGTTCTTC.